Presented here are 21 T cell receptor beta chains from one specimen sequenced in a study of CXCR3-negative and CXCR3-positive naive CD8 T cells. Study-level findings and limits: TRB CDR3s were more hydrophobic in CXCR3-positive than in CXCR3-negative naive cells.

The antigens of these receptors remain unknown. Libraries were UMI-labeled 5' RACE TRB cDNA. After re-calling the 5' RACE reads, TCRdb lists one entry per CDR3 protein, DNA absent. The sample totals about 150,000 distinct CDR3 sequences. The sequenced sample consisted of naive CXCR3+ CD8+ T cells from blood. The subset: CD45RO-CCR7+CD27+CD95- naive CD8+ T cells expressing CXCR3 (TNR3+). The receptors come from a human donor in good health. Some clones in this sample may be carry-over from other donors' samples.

The CDR3 sequence: CASSRGTSGLSEQFF. V usage is TRBV7-8 and J usage is TRBJ2-1; the D call of TRBD2 rests on TCRdb alone, since no DNA is present to check it. Germline V CDR1 and CDR2: SGHVS, FQNEAQ. The CDR3 is 15 residues long.

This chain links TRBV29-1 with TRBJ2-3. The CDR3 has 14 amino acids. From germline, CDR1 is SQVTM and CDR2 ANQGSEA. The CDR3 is CSVDSRLSTDTQYF.

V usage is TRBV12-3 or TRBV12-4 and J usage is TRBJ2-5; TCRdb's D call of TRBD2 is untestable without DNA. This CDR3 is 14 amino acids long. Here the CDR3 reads CASSLAGSRETQYF.

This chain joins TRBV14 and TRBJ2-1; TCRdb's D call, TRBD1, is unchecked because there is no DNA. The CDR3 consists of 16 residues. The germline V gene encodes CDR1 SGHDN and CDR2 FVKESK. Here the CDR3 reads CASSTRTGSGYNEQFF.

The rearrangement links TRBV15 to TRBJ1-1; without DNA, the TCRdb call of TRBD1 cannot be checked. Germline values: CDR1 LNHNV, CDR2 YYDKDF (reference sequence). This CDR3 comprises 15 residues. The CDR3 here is CATSRVREVGTEAFF.

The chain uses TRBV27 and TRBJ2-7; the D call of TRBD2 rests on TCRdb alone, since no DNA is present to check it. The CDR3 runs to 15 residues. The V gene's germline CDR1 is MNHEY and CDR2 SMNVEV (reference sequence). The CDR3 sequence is CASSLSGGGRYEQYF.

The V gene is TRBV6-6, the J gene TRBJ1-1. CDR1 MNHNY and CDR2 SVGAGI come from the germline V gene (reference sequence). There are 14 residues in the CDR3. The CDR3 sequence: CASTYSLMNTEAFF.

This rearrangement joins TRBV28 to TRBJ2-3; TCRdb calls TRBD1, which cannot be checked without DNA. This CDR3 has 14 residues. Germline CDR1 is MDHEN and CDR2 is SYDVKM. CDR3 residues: CASSATGPTDTQYF.

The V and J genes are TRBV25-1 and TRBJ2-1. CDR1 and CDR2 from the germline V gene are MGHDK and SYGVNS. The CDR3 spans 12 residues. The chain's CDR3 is CASARTYLEQFF.

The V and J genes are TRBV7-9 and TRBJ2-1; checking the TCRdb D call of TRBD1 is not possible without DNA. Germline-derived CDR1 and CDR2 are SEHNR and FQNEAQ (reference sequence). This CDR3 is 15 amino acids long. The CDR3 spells CASIQGTRSYNEQFF.

CDR3 in amino acids: CASSQPPQETQYF. The chain couples TRBV3-2 to TRBJ2-5. TRBV3-2 constitutes a pseudogene. The CDR3 is made up of 13 amino acids.

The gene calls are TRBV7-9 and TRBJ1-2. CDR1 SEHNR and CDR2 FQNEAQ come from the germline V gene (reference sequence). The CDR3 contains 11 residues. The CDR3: CASSLYYGYTF.

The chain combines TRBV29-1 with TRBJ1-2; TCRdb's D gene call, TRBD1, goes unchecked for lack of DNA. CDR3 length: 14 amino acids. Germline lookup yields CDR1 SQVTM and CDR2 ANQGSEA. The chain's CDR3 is CSVSPSKGGYGYTF.

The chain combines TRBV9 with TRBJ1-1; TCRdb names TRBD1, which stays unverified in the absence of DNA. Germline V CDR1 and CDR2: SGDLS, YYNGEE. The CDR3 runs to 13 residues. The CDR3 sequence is CASKQGPGTEAFF. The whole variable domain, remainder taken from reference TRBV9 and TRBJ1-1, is DSGVTQTPKHLITATGQRVTLRCSPRSGDLSVYWYQQSLDQGLQFLIQYYNGEERAKGNILERFSAQQFPDLHSELNLSSLELGDSALYFCASKQGPGTEAFFGQGTRLTVV.

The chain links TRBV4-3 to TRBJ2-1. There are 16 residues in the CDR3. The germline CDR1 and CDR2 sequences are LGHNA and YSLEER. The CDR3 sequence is CASSQEAFSSYNEQFF.

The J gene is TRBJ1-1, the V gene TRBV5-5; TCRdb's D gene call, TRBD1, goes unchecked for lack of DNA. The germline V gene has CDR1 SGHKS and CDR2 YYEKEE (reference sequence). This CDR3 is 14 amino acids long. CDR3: CASSFGQPTTEAFF.

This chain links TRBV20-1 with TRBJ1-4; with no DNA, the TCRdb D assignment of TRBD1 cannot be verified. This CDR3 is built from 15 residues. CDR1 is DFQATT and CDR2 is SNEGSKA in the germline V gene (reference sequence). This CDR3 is CSARARDPTNEKLFF.

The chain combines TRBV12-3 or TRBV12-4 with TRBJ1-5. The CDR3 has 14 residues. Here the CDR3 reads CASSFKGRNQPQHF.

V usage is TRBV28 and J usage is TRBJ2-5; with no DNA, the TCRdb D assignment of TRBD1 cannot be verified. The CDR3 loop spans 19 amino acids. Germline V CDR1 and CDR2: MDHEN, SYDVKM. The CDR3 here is CASSHPGTYSGQSLWGQYF.

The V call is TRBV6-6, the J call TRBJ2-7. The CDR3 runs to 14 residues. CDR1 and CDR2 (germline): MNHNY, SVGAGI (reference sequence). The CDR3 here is CASSTSLESYEQYF.

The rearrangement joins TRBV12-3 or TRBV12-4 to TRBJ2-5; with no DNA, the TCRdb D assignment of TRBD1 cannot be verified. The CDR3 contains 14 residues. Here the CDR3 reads CASSFHREQETQYF.